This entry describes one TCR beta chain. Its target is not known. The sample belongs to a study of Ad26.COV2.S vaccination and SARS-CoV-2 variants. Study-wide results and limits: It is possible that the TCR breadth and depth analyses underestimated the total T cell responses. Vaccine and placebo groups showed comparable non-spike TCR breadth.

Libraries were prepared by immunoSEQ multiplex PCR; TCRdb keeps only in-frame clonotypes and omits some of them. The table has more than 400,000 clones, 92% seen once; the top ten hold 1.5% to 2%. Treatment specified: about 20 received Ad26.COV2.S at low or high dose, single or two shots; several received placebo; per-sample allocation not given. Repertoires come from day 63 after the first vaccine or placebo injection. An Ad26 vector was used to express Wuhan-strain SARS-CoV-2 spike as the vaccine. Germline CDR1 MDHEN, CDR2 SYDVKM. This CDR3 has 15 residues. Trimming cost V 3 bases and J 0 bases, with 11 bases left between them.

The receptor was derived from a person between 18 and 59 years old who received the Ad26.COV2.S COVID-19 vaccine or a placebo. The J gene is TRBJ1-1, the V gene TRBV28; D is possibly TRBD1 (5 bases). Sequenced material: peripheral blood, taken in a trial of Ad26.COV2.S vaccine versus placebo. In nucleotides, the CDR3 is TGTGCCAGCAGTTTGTTCGACAGTTTGAACACTGAAGCTTTCTTT. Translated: CASSLFDSLNTEAFF.